Included here is one T cell receptor (beta chain) sequence, with context. Its antigen is as yet unknown. The source of the sample is a study of graft-versus-host responses after intestinal transplantation. At the level of the study: Recipients obtained multivisceral, liver-intestinal, or isolated intestinal transplants. For about three years after anti-thymocyte globulin induction, all recipients took tacrolimus and steroids.

Sequenced by immunoSEQ multiplex PCR; TCRdb stores in-frame clones only, minus some. The sample lists fewer than 65,000 clones, more than 80% occurring once. Looked up from germline, CDR1 is SGHTA and CDR2 is FQGNSA. The length of the CDR3 is 16 residues. V dropped 5 bases and J dropped 5 bases, with 19 bases sitting between them. The origin of this receptor is a human donor who was the organ donor for an intestinal transplant. The specimen was unstimulated CD4+ T cells sorted from spleen or lymph node cells, collected before transplant. The J gene is TRBJ2-1, the V gene TRBV7-2, with D possibly TRBD2 on 6 matching bases. The CDR3 spells CASSPQASVPHNEQFF. Written as DNA, the CDR3 is TGTGCCAGCAGCCCCCAAGCTAGCGTTCCCCACAATGAGCAGTTCTTC.